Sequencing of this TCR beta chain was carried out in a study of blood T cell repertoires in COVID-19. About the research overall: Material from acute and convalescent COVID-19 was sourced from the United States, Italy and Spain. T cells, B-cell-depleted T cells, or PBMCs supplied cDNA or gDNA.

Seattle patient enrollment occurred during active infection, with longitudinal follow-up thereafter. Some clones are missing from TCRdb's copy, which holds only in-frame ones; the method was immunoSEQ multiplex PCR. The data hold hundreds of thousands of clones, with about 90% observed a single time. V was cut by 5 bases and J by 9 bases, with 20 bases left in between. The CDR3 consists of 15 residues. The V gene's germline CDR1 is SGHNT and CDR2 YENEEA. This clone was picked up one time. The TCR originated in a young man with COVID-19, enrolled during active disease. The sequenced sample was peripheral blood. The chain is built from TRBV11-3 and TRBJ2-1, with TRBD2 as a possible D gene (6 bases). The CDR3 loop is CASSPRSGGAPEQFF. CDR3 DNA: TGTGCCAGCAGCCCGAGGAGCGGAGGGGCCCCTGAGCAGTTCTTC.